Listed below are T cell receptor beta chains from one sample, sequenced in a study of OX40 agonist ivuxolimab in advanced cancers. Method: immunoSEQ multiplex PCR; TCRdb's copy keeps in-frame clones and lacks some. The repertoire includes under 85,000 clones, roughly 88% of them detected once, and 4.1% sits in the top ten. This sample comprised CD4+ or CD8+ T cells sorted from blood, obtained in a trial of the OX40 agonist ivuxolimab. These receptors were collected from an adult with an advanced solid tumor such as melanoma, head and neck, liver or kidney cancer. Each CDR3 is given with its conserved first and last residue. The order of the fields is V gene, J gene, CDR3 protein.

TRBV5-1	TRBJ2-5	CASSGGQGSETQYF
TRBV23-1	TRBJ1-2	CASSHLDRGAYGYTF
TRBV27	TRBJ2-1	CASTQRGSSSYNEQFF
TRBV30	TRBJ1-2	CAWSSGRGYGYTF
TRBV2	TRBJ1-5	CASSRTYSNQPQHF
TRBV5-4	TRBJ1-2	CASSLARGYYGYTF
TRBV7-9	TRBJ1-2	CASSQNQGNRGYTF
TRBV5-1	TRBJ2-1	CASSLWTSGSINEQFF
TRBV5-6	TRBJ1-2	CASSLRQVEYGYTF
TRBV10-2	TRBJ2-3	CASSEGPIRVDTQYF
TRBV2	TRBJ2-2	CASSGLAGVYTGELFF
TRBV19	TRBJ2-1	CASRNRASGSYNEQFF
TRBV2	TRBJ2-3	CASRADSSGDTQYF
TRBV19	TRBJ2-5	CASGTSGIQETQYF
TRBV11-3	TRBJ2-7	CASSETSGSYEQYF
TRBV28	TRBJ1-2	CASSLAGTGVYGYTF
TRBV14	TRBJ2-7	CASSQEKTGKTFSEQYF
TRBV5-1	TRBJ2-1	CASSLDVQAEQFF
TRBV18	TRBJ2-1	CASSPKLAADEQFF
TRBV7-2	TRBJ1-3	CASSLGGQISGNTIYF
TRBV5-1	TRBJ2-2	CASSLTGAGNTGELFF
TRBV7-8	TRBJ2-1	CASSLDAEIGEQFF
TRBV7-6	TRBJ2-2	CASSRGLIPNTGELFF
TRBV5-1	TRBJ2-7	CASSFGGSGYEQYF
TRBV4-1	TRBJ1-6	CASSQGSGTGDNSPLHF
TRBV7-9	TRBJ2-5	CASSLVPGSQETQYF
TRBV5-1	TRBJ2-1	CASSLGDSATYNEQFF
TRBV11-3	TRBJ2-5	CASSQTSSGDDQETQYF
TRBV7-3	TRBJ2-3	CASSLGSGALAEGTDTQYF
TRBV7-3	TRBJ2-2	CASSPQVGANTGELFF
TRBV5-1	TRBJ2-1	CASSPRWQGENEQFF
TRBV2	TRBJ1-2	CASNRDYNYGYTF
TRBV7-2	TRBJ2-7	CASGRGDSYEQYF
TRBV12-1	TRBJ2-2	CASSFDWVSGTNTGELFF
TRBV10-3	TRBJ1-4	CAISEHGATNEKLFF
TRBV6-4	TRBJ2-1	CASSDGSALDNEQFF
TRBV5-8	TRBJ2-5	CASSWGASVQETQYF
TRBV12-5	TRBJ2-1	CASGLVYNEQFF
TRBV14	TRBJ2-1	CASSQDSRVGGRRYEQFF
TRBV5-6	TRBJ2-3	CASTPDPGRAADTQYF
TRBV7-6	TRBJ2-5	CASSRPTDWGRETQYF
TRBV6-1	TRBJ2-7	CATYSATASYEQYF
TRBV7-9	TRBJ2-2	CASSLVTSGYFTGELFF
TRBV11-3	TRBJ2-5	CASTDTETQYF
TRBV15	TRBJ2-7	CATSRVSGEQYF
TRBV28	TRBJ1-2	CASSPDRRYGYTF
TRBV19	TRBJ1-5	CASSSVAWGRNQPQHF
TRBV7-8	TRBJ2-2	CASSRLAYTGELFF
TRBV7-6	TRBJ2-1	CASSRDYPTTYNEQFF
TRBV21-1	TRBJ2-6	CASLTGAGANVLTF
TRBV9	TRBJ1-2	CASSSRDRLYYGYTF
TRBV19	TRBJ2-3	CASSGGNTDTQYF
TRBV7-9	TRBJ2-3	CASSLVYPEPTDTQYF
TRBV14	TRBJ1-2	CASSQLMAGDGYTF